The entry that follows covers one TCR beta chain sequence. This sample was taken from a study of shared clonotypes between healthy human individuals. Study as a whole: CD4 naive cells filled three plates per donor, CD4 memory three, CD8 naive two and CD8 memory one.

Sequenced by immunoSEQ multiplex PCR; TCRdb stores in-frame clones only, minus some. The data contain more than 2,000,000 clones, around 90% of them singletons. Into CD45RA+ naive and CD45RA-negative memory subsets, the CD4+ cells were split. The sample consisted of naive CD4+ T cells sorted from blood. Documented subset: CD45RA+ positively selected. The TCR comes from a man between 18 and 35 years old in good health.

The CDR3 is CASSQDRFLHSYNEQFF. CDR3 sequence (DNA): TGCGCCAGCAGCCAAGACCGATTTCTACACTCCTACAATGAGCAGTTCTTC. This chain joins TRBV4-3 and TRBJ2-1, with D hard to call. The germline V gene encodes CDR1 LGHNA and CDR2 YSLEER. Trimming removed 0 bases at V and 0 bases at J, with 12 bases between. The CDR3 consists of 17 residues.